This T cell receptor (beta chain) was recorded in a study of OX40 agonist ivuxolimab in advanced cancers. Study background: Ivuxolimab, an agonist antibody against OX40 (CD134), was given to patients.

The study's findings and limits: CD8+ T cells were the subset that, on average, had more expanded clones than CD4+. Which antigen the expanded peripheral T cells recognized is unknown. Some nonresponders also had low normalized T-cell clonal expansion.

The CDR3 length is 13 residues. V was clipped by 2 bases and J by 8 bases, with 12 bases between them. The V gene's germline CDR1 is SGHDN and CDR2 FVKESK. Method: immunoSEQ multiplex PCR; TCRdb's copy keeps in-frame clones and lacks some. Of tens of thousands of clones listed, roughly 80% were seen once; the top ten hold about a tenth. With respect to this clone: Its antigen is still unknown.

This sequence originates from an adult with an advanced solid tumor such as melanoma, head and neck, liver or kidney cancer. The chain employs TRBV14 and TRBJ1-2; D is ambiguous. This specimen was CD4+ or CD8+ T cells sorted from blood, taken in a trial of the OX40 agonist ivuxolimab. The CDR3 bases are TGTGCCAGCAGCCAAAACGGAGCTCGGGGCTACACCTTC. It codes for CASSQNGARGYTF. The whole variable domain, filled in from reference TRBV14 and TRBJ1-2, reads EAGVTQFPSHSVIEKGQTVTLRCDPISGHDNLYWYRRVMGKEIKFLLHFVKESKQDESGMPNNRFLAERTGGTYSTLKVQPAELEDSGVYFCASSQNGARGYTFGSGTRLTVV.